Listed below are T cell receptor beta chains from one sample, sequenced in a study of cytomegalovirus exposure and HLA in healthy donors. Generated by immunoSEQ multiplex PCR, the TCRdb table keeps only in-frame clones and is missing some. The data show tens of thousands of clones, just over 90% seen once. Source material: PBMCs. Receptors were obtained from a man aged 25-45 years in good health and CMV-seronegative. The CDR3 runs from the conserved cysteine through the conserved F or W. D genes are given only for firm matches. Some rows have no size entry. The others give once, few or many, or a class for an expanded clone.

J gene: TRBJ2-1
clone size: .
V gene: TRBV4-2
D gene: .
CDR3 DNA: TGTGCCAGCAGCCAAGATCAACCCATAGCTAGCTCCTACAATGAGCAGTTCTTC
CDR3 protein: CASSQDQPIASSYNEQFF

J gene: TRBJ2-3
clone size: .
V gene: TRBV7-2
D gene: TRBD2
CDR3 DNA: TGTGCCAGCAGCTCTGCGGGACTAGCGGTTTCAGATACGCAGTATTTT
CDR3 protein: CASSSAGLAVSDTQYF

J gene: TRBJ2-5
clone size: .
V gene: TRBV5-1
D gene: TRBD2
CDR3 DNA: TGCGCCAGCAGCTTTGCGGGGGAAGAGACCCAGTACTTC
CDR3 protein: CASSFAGEETQYF

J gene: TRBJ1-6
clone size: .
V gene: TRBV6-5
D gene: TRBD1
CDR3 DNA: TGTGCCACCCGACAGGGTGTAGGTAATTCACCCCTCCACTTT
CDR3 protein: CATRQGVGNSPLHF

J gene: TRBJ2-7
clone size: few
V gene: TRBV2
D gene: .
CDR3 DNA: TGTGCCAGCCGCTTCAGGCAGGGGAGGGTCGAGCAGTACTTC
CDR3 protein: CASRFRQGRVEQYF

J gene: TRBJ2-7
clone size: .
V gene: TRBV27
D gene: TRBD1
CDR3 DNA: TGTGCCAGCAGGACGGGACAGGGTTACGGCGAGCAGTACTTC
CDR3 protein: CASRTGQGYGEQYF

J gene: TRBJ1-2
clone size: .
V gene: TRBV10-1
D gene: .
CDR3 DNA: TGCGCCAGCAGCAACCGGGACCAGGGGGGCTACACCTTC
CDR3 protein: CASSNRDQGGYTF

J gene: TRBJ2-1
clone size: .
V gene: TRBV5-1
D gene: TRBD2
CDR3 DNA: TGCGCCAGCAGCTCAGGGACTAGCGGGATCCTCTCCTACAATGAGCAGTTCTTC
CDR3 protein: CASSSGTSGILSYNEQFF

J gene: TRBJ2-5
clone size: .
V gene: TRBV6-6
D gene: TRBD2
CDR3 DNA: TGTGCCAGCAGTTACGTCCGACTAGCGGTTCAAGAGACCCAGTACTTC
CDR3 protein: CASSYVRLAVQETQYF

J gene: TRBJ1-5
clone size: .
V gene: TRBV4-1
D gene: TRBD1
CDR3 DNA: TGCGCCAGCAGTCACACAGGGGTAAGCAATCAGCCCCAGCATTTT
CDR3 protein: CASSHTGVSNQPQHF

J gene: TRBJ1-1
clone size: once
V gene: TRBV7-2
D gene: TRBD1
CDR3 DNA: TGTGCCAGCAGCTTCCGCCCCCGCGACAGGGGGAACACTGAAGCTTTCTTT
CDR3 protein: CASSFRPRDRGNTEAFF

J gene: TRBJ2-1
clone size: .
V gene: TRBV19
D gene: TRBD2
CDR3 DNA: TGTGCCAGTAGTATGCTAGCGGGGAGCCCCAATGAGCAGTTCTTC
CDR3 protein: CASSMLAGSPNEQFF

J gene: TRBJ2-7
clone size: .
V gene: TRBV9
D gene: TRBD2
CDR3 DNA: TGTGCCAGCAGCGAGACTAGCGGAGACGAGCAGTACTTC
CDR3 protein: CASSETSGDEQYF

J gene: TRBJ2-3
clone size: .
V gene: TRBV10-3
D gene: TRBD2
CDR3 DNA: TGTGCCTCTAAAGGGACTACATTCACAGATACGCAGTATTTT
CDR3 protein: CASKGTTFTDTQYF

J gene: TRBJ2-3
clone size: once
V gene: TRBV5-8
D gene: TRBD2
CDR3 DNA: TGTGCCAGCAATCTAGCGGGGGGCCGAATCACAGATACGCAGTATTTT
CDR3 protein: CASNLAGGRITDTQYF

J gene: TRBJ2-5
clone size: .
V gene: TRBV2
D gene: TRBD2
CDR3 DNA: TGTGCCAGCAGGGGTGTTAGCGGGCAAGAGACCCAGTACTTC
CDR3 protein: CASRGVSGQETQYF

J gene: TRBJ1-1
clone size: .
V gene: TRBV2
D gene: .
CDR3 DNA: TGTGCCAGCAGGAGGGACAAGCGCACTGAAGCTTTCTTT
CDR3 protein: CASRRDKRTEAFF

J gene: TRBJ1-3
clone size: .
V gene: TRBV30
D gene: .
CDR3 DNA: TGTGCCGGCGTCAGGGCATCTAGGAACACCATATATTTT
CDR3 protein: CAGVRASRNTIYF

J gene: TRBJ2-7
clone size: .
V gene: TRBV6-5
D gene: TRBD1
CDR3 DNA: TGTGCCAGCAGCCCCACCGGGACAGCCTCCTACGAGCAGTACTTC
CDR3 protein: CASSPTGTASYEQYF

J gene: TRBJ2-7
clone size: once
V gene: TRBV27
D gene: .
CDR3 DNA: TGTGCCAGCAGTTCAATCCCCTGGGGGGGCTCGGTTGGCGAGCAGTACTTC
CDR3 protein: CASSSIPWGGSVGEQYF

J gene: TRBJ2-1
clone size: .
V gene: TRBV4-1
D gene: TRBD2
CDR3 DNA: TGCGCCAGCAGCCTCAGGACTAGCGGGGTCTCCTACAATGAGCAGTTCTTC
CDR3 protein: CASSLRTSGVSYNEQFF

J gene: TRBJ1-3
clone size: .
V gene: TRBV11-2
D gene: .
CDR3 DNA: TGTGCCAGCAGCCGCCTCCAGGGGCGCTCTGGAAACACCATATATTTT
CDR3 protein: CASSRLQGRSGNTIYF

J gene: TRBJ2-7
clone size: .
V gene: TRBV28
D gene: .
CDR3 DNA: TGTGCCAGCAGTTCTCCCAGCAGGGCAAACGAGCAGTACTTC
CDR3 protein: CASSSPSRANEQYF

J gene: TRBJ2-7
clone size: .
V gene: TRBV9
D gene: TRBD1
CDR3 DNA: TGTGCCAGCAGCGATACATCCGGGACAGGGGGCAACGAGCAGTACTTC
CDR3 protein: CASSDTSGTGGNEQYF

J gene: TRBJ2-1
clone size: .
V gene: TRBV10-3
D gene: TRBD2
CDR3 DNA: TGTGCCATCAGTGACGCGAGAAGCGGGGGCTACAATGAGCAGTTCTTC
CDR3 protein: CAISDARSGGYNEQFF

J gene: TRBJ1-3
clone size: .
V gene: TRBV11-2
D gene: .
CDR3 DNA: TGTGCCAGCAGCGGATTGGCAGGGGCTGGAAACACCATATATTTT
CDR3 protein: CASSGLAGAGNTIYF

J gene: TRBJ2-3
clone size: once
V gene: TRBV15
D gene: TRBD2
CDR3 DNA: TGTGCCACCAGCAGACCTTCTAGCGGGACAGCGGATACGCAGTATTTT
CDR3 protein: CATSRPSSGTADTQYF

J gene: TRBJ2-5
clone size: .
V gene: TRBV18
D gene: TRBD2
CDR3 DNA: TGTGCCAGCTCACCTTCCGGGACTAGAGGTCAAGAGACCCAGTACTTC
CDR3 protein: CASSPSGTRGQETQYF

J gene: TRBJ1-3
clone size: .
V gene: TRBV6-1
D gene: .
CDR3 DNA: TGTGCCAGCAGTGCCATGGACTACACCGGAAACACCATATATTTT
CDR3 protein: CASSAMDYTGNTIYF

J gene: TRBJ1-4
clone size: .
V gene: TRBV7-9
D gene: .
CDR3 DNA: TGTGCCAGCAGCCCATTATCGACAGGAAGGCAACTCAATGAAAAACTGTTTTTT
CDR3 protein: CASSPLSTGRQLNEKLFF

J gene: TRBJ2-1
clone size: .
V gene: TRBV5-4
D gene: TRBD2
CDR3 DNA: TGTGCCAGCAGCGTAGGGGGACTAGCGAAGAATGAGCAGTTCTTC
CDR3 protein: CASSVGGLAKNEQFF

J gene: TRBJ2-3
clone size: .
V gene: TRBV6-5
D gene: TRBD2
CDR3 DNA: TGTGCCAGCGGGGGGGACTATACGCAGTATTTT
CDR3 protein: CASGGDYTQYF

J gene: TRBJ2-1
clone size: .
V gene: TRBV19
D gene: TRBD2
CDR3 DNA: TGTGCCAGTAGCCCCCAAGGCGGGGGCTCCTACAATGAGCAGTTCTTC
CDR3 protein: CASSPQGGGSYNEQFF

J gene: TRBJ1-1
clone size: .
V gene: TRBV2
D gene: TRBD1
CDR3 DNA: TGTGCCAGCCGCAGACAGGGGGCCACTGAAGCTTTCTTT
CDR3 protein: CASRRQGATEAFF

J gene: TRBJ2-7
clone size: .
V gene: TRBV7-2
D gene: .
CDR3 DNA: TGTGCCAGCAGCTTGACCCAGGGGTACGAGCAGTACTTC
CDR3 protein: CASSLTQGYEQYF

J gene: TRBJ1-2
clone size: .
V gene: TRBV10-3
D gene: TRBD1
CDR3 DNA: TGTGCCATGTCGGACTTGGGACAGGAGGAAGATGGCTACACCTTC
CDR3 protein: CAMSDLGQEEDGYTF

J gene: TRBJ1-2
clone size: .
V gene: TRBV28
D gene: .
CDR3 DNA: TGTGCCAGCAGTTTGTCTCTGGGCTACACCTTC
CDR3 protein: CASSLSLGYTF

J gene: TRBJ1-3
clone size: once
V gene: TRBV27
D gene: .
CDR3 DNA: TGTGCCAGCAGTCCCAAACACAGGGTTTCTGGAAACACCATATATTTT
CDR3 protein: CASSPKHRVSGNTIYF

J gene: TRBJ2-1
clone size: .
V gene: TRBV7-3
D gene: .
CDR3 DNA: TGTGCCAGCAGCTTAAATACCATAGATGAGCAGTTCTTC
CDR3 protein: CASSLNTIDEQFF

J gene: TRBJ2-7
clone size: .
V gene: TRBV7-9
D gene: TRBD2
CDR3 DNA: TGTGCCAGCAGGGGGGACGGGGGGACCGCCCCCGAGCAGTACTTC
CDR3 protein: CASRGDGGTAPEQYF

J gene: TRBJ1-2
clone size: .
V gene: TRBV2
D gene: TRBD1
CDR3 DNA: TGTGCCAGCAGTCTGGGGACAGGGGTTTTTGGCTACACCTTC
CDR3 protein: CASSLGTGVFGYTF

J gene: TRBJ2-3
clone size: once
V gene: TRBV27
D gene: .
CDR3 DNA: TGTGCCAGCAGTTACCGGGACGGGGGTTATACGCAGTATTTT
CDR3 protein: CASSYRDGGYTQYF

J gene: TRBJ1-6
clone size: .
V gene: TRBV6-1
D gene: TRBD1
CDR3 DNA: TGTGCCAGCAGAGAATCATCAGGGGGCAATTCACCCCTCCACTTT
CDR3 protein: CASRESSGGNSPLHF

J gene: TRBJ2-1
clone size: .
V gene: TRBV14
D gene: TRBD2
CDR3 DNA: TGTGCCAGCAGCCCAAGACTAGCGGGAGGCCCCGAGCAGTTCTTC
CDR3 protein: CASSPRLAGGPEQFF

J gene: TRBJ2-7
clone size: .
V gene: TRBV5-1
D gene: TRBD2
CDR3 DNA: TGCGCCAGCACCAGAACGGGAGGCAAATCCTACGAGCAGTACTTC
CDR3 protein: CASTRTGGKSYEQYF

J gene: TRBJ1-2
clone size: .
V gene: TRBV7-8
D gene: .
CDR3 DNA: TGTGCCAGCAGCCCTATCTTAGCTAACTATGGCTACACCTTC
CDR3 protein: CASSPILANYGYTF

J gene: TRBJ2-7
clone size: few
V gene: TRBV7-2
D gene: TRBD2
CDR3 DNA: TGTGCCAGCAGCACTGCTAGCGGGGGGGAATTAACCTACGAGCAGTACTTC
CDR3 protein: CASSTASGGELTYEQYF

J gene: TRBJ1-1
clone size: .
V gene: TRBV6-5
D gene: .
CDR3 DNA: TGTGCCAGCAGTTACTCTCCATTGAACACTGAAGCTTTCTTT
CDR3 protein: CASSYSPLNTEAFF

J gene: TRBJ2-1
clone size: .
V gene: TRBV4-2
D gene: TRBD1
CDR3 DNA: TGTGCCAGCAGCCAAGGGGACAGGGACCACAATGAGCAGTTCTTC
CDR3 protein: CASSQGDRDHNEQFF

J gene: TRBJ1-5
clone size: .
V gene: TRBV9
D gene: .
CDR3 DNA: TGTGCCAGCAGCGTAATGCGGGGGGGGCGGAAAAGCAATCAGCCCCAGCATTTT
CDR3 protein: CASSVMRGGRKSNQPQHF